Presented here are 18 T cell receptor beta chains from one specimen sequenced in a study of radiotherapy plus CTLA-4 blockade in lung cancer. Here immunoSEQ multiplex PCR was the method, and the copy in TCRdb shows in-frame clones only, minus some. Of 20,000 to 30,000 clones listed, around 79% are singletons. The sequencing used peripheral blood, collected from a patient treated with radiotherapy plus ipilimumab. The receptors derive from a human donor with non-small cell lung cancer that progressed on radiotherapy plus ipilimumab.

The V call is TRBV11-2, the J call TRBJ2-5; TRBD2 might be the D (6 bases). From germline, CDR1 is SGHAT and CDR2 FQNNGV. Trimming took off 2 bases at V and 2 bases at J, with 9 bases between the two ends. This CDR3 comprises 14 residues. CDR3 amino acids: CASSLWGLQETQYF. As DNA, the CDR3 is TGTGCCAGCAGCTTATGGGGACTGCAAGAGACCCAGTACTTC.

V usage is TRBV19 and J usage is TRBJ2-4; TRBD1 aligns across 7 bases. The V segment lost 9 bases and the J segment 6 bases; nucleotides outside the gene matches: 14. This CDR3 contains 15 residues. Per germline, CDR1 LNHDA and CDR2 SQIVND (reference sequence). The CDR3 sequence is CASLARKQGLNIQYF. The CDR3 coding sequence is TGTGCCAGCCTGGCCCGCAAACAGGGGTTAAACATTCAGTACTTC.

This rearrangement joins TRBV2 to TRBJ1-4; 10 nucleotides line up with TRBD1. Looked up from germline, CDR1 is SNHLY and CDR2 is FYNNEI. This CDR3 comprises 14 residues. Trimming at V came to 5 bases and at J to 7 bases, leaving 4 bases not matched to a gene. CDR3 in DNA: TGTGCCAGCAGTTCCGGGACAGGGGTTGAAAAACTGTTTTTT. Translating it yields CASSSGTGVEKLFF.

The V and J genes are TRBV5-4 and TRBJ2-5, with TRBD1 matching 7 bases. Germline V lookup: CDR1 SGHNT, CDR2 YYREEE (reference sequence). This CDR3 has 14 amino acids. With 0 bases clipped from V and 4 bases from J, the junction kept 3 bases outside the gene matches. The DNA for the CDR3 is TGTGCCAGCAGCTTGGAAGGGGGCGGAGAGACCCAGTACTTC. It specifies CASSLEGGGETQYF.

In DNA, the CDR3 is TGCAGCGTTGAAGATCAATACACCCAAGAGACCCAGTACTTC. Its protein product is CSVEDQYTQETQYF. The chain carries TRBV29-1 and TRBJ2-5; D gene ambiguous. Deletions cut 0 bases from V and 1 base from J, with 9 bases between. CDR1 is SQVTM and CDR2 is ANQGSEA in the germline V gene. The CDR3 covers 14 residues.

The chain employs TRBV7-8 and TRBJ1-2; D perhaps matches TRBD1 (5 bases). Trimming removed 7 bases from V and 3 bases from J, with 18 bases in between. Germline CDR1 SGHVS, CDR2 FQNEAQ. This CDR3 is built from 15 residues. The CDR3 loop is CASTPLSTGDYGYTF. The CDR3 DNA reads as TGTGCCAGCACCCCCTTATCGACGGGGGACTATGGCTACACCTTC.

CDR3 sequence (DNA): TGTGCCAGCAGCTCTCCCCTGGGACGCGTGGGTGGGACTGAAGCTTTCTTT. Residues: CASSSPLGRVGGTEAFF. V gene TRBV11-2 combines with J gene TRBJ1-1; D is perhaps TRBD1 (5 bases). The CDR3 length is 17 residues. The ends were cut back, 4 bases at V and 5 bases at J, with 23 bases in the middle. Germline V gene sequence: CDR1 SGHAT, CDR2 FQNNGV.

This clone was observed a handful of times. The chain uses TRBV4-1 and TRBJ1-2, with no clear D. This CDR3 region has 16 residues. Germline V gene sequence: CDR1 MGHRA, CDR2 YSYEKL. The V end lost 0 bases, the J end lost 0 bases, and 11 bases lay between the germline ends. The CDR3 DNA reads as TGCGCCAGCAGCCAAGATTCCCGCGGAACTAACTATGGCTACACCTTC. Encoded protein: CASSQDSRGTNYGYTF.

This chain uses TRBV9 with TRBJ1-1, with D tentatively TRBD1 (5 bases). The CDR3 contains 14 residues. CDR1 is SGDLS and CDR2 is YYNGEE in the germline V gene. The V end lost 0 bases, the J end lost 4 bases, and 10 bases lay between the germline ends. The CDR3 here is CASSVEEGSTEAFF. CDR3 sequence (DNA): TGTGCCAGCAGCGTAGAAGAGGGGTCCACTGAAGCTTTCTTT.

The chain couples TRBV4-1 to TRBJ2-5, with a possible D match to TRBD1 (5 bases). The length of the CDR3 is 14 residues. V shed 4 bases and J shed 0 bases, with 9 bases lying between them. CDR1 MGHRA and CDR2 YSYEKL come from the germline V gene. CDR3 sequence: CASSRGPNQETQYF. DNA for the CDR3: TGCGCCAGCAGCCGGGGCCCTAACCAAGAGACCCAGTACTTC.

About this clone: Its ends do not fully match the called genes, so a read error is possible. V gene TRBV25-1 combines with J gene TRBJ2-7, with D perhaps TRBD1 (6 bases). Germline loops: CDR1 MGHDK, CDR2 SYGVNS. The CDR3 sequence is 13 residues long. CDR3 residues: CASSSGQSFSFNF. The DNA for the CDR3 is TGTGCCAGCAGTTCTGGACAGTCCTTTTCTTTTAACTTC.

V gene TRBV5-1 combines with J gene TRBJ2-6, with 8 bases lining up with TRBD2. This CDR3 is built from 18 residues. V shed 4 bases and J 1 base; nucleotides not matched to a gene: 10. Germline V gene data show CDR1 as SGHRS and CDR2 as YFSETQ. CDR3 DNA: TGCGCCAGCAGCACCTCCGGGACTAGTGGATCTGGGGCCAACGTCCTGACTTTC. This translates into CASSTSGTSGSGANVLTF.

The chain uses TRBV2 and TRBJ2-3; no clear D. The V end lost 5 bases, the J end lost 7 bases, and 13 bases lay between the germline ends. CDR1 SNHLY and CDR2 FYNNEI come from the germline V gene. This CDR3 has 13 residues. CDR3 sequence (DNA): TGTGCCAGCAGTTACACGGGCGGCAATACGCAGTATTTT. Its protein product is CASSYTGGNTQYF.

The gene calls are TRBV2 and TRBJ2-6; maybe TRBD1 (6 bases). V was clipped by 5 bases and J by 2 bases, with 10 bases between them. The CDR3 extends over 15 amino acids. CDR1 is SNHLY and CDR2 is FYNNEI in the germline V gene. CDR3: CASSSTGTGANVLTF. The CDR3 DNA reads TGTGCCAGCAGTTCAACAGGGACTGGGGCCAACGTCCTGACTTTC. Complete variable domain (other parts from reference TRBV2 and TRBJ2-6): EPEVTQTPSHQVTQMGQEVILRCVPISNHLYFYWYRQILGQKVEFLVSFYNNEISEKSEIFDDQFSVERPDGSNFTLKIRSTKLEDSAMYFCASSSTGTGANVLTFGAGSRLTVL.

The chain uses TRBV15 and TRBJ2-5; D possibly corresponds to TRBD1 (5 bases). Germline V CDR1 and CDR2: LNHNV, YYDKDF (reference sequence). CDR3 length equals 16 residues. Trimming stripped 0 bases from V and 3 bases from J, with 14 bases between. CDR3 residues: CATSRERGRLKETQYF. The CDR3 DNA sequence: TGTGCCACCAGCAGAGAAAGGGGCAGGCTAAAAGAGACCCAGTACTTC.

The count of this clone is one. The chain combines TRBV28 with TRBJ2-1; D might be TRBD2 (7 bases). The CDR3 consists of 16 residues. Trimming cost V 5 bases and J 5 bases, with 19 bases left between them. CDR1 and CDR2 (germline): MDHEN, SYDVKM. CDR3 loop: CASSVGGLAVDNEQFF. For the CDR3, the DNA is TGTGCCAGCAGTGTCGGGGGGCTAGCGGTGGACAATGAGCAGTTCTTC.

The chain combines TRBV30 with TRBJ2-3; D not resolved. CDR3 length: 12 amino acids. The germline V gene has CDR1 GTSNPN and CDR2 SVGIG (reference sequence). The ends were cut back, 2 bases at V and 1 base at J, with 4 bases in the middle. The CDR3 nucleotides read TGTGCCTGGAGTAGGGGCACAGATACGCAGTATTTT. Translating it yields CAWSRGTDTQYF.

This clone was seen a few times. The chain employs TRBV2 and TRBJ2-1, with 12 bases aligning to TRBD2. The CDR3 is made up of 19 amino acids. V was pared by 7 bases and J by 0 bases, with 13 bases of the junction left unmatched. Looked up from germline, CDR1 is SNHLY and CDR2 is FYNNEI. The CDR3 sequence is CASKVLAGGLAGSYNEQFF. In DNA form, the CDR3 reads TGTGCCAGCAAGGTACTAGCGGGAGGCCTAGCGGGCTCCTACAATGAGCAGTTCTTC.